These T cell receptor beta chains were read from a single sample in a study of monozygotic twins with inflammatory bowel disease. TCRdb re-called the 5' RACE reads and catalogs CDR3 proteins one per entry, DNA excluded. This sample's clone table lists some 170,000 distinct CDR3 sequences. The sequencing input was blood. The origin of the receptors is a human donor with ulcerative colitis or Crohn's disease, or a healthy co-twin of an affected twin (not recorded which). Each CDR3 is given with its conserved first and last residue.

v_gene: TRBV29-1; j_gene: TRBJ2-1; CDR3aa: CSVLSGRVYNEQFF
v_gene: TRBV12-3/TRBV12-4; j_gene: TRBJ1-3; CDR3aa: CASSVPIGPGNTIYF
v_gene: TRBV12-3/TRBV12-4; j_gene: TRBJ2-3; CDR3aa: CASSPHVAGGQTDTQYF
v_gene: TRBV5-1; j_gene: TRBJ2-7; CDR3aa: CASSPIPPYEQYF
v_gene: TRBV5-5; j_gene: TRBJ2-7; CDR3aa: CASTLRGTNYEQYF
v_gene: TRBV9; j_gene: TRBJ2-3; CDR3aa: CASSPTAADTQYF
v_gene: TRBV11-3; j_gene: TRBJ2-5; CDR3aa: CASSLRTGLQETQYF
v_gene: TRBV29-1; j_gene: TRBJ2-7; CDR3aa: CSVGGGPPVGQYF
v_gene: TRBV7-2; j_gene: TRBJ1-3; CDR3aa: CASSFTNTIYF
v_gene: TRBV24-1; j_gene: TRBJ1-2; CDR3aa: CATSEQDYGYTF
v_gene: TRBV24-1; j_gene: TRBJ2-7; CDR3aa: CATSDSGTGNYKQYF
v_gene: TRBV20-1; j_gene: TRBJ1-6; CDR3aa: CSASDQASRENSPLHF
v_gene: TRBV3-1; j_gene: TRBJ2-5; CDR3aa: CASSQEVAGNQETQYF
v_gene: TRBV19; j_gene: TRBJ2-5; CDR3aa: CASSIVGPRGTQYF
v_gene: TRBV7-8; j_gene: TRBJ1-1; CDR3aa: CASSLAGQGNTEAFF
v_gene: TRBV27; j_gene: TRBJ2-7; CDR3aa: CASSSPLRGYEQYF
v_gene: TRBV12-3/TRBV12-4; j_gene: TRBJ1-1; CDR3aa: CASSFLPNTEAFF
v_gene: TRBV19; j_gene: TRBJ2-1; CDR3aa: CASSRDRRNNEQFF
v_gene: TRBV2; j_gene: TRBJ1-1; CDR3aa: CASSHGQGRGTEAFF
v_gene: TRBV28; j_gene: TRBJ2-7; CDR3aa: CASRGSPYEQYF
v_gene: TRBV7-6; j_gene: TRBJ2-3; CDR3aa: CASSPRTGGTAAQYF
v_gene: TRBV12-3/TRBV12-4; j_gene: TRBJ2-1; CDR3aa: CASSSDRGRLNEQFF
v_gene: TRBV5-1; j_gene: TRBJ2-3; CDR3aa: CASSLVRDTQYF